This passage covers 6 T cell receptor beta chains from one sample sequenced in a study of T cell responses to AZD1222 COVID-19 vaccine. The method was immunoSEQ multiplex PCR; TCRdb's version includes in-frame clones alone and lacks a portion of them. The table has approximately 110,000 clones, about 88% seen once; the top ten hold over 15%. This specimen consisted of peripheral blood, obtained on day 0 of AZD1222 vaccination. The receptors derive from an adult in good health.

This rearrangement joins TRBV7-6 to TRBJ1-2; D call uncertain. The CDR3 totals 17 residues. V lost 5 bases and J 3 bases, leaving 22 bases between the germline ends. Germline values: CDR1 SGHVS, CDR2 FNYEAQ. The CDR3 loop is CASSPSPPRGLDYGYTF. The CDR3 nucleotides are TGTGCCAGCAGCCCCAGCCCTCCGAGAGGATTGGACTATGGCTACACCTTC.

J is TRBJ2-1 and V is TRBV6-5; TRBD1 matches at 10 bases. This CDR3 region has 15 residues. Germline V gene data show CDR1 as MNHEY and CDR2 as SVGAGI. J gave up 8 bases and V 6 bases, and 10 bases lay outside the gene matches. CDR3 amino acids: CASRHKTGTGDEQFF. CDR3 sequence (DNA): TGTGCCAGCAGACACAAAACCGGGACAGGGGATGAGCAGTTCTTC.

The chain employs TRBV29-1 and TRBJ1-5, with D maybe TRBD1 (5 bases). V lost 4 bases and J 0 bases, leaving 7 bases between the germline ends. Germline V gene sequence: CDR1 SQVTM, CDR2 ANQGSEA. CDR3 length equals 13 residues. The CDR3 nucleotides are TGCAGCGTTGCGGGGGATAGCAATCAGCCCCAGCATTTT. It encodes CSVAGDSNQPQHF.

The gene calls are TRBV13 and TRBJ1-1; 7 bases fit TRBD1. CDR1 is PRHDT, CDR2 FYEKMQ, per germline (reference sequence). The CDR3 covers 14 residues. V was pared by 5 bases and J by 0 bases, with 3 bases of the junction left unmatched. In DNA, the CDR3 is TGTGCCAGCAGCCGGGACAGCATGAACACTGAAGCTTTCTTT. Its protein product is CASSRDSMNTEAFF. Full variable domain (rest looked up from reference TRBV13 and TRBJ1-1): AAGVIQSPRHLIKEKRETATLKCYPIPRHDTVYWYQQGPGQDPQFLISFYEKMQSDKGSIPDRFSAQQFSDYHSELNMSSLELGDSALYFCASSRDSMNTEAFFGQGTRLTVV.

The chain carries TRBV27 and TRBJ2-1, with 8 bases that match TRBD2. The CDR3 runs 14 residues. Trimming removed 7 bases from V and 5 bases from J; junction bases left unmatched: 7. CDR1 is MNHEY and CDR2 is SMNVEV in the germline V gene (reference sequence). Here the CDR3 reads CASTPRRGDNEQFF. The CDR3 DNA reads TGTGCCAGCACCCCCAGGCGGGGGGACAATGAGCAGTTCTTC.

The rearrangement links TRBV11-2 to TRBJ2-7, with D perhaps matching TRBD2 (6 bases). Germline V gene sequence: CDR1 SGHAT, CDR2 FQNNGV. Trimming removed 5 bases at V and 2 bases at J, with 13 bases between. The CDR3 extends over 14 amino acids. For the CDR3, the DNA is TGTGCCAGCAGCGCAACGGGAGTGCCCTACGAGCAGTACGTC. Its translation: CASSATGVPYEQYV.